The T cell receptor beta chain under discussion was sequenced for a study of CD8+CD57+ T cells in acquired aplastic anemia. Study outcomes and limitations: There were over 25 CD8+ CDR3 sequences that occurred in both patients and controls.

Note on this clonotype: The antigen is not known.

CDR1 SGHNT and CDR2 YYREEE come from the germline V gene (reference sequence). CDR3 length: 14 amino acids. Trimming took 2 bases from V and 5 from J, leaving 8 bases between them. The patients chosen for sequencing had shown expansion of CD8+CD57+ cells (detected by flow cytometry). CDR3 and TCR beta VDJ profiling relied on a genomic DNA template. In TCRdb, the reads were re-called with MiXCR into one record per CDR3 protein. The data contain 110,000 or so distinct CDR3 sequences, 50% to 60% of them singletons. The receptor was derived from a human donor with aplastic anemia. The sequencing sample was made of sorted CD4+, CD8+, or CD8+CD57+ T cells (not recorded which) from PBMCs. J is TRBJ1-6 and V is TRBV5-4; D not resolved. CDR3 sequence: CASSFGWNNSPLHF. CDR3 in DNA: TGTGCCAGCAGCTTTGGATGGAATAATTCACCCCTCCACTTT.